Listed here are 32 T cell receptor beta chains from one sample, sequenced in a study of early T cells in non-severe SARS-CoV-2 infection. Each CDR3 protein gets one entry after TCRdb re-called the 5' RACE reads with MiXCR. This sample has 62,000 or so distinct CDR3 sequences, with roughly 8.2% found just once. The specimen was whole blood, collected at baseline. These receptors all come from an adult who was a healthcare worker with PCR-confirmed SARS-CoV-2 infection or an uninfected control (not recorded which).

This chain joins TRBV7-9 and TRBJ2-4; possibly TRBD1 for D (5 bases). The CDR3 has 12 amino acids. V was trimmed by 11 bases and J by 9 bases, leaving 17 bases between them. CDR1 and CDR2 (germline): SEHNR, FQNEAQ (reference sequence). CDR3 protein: CAGLGAQGIQYF. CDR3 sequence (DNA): TGTGCCGGCTTAGGGGCCCAGGGCATTCAGTACTTC.

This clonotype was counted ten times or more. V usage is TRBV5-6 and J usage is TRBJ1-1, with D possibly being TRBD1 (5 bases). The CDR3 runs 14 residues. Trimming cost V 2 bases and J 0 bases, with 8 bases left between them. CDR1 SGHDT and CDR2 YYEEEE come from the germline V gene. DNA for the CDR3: TGTGCCAGCAGCTTCGACAGCGTGAACACTGAAGCTTTCTTT. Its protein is CASSFDSVNTEAFF.

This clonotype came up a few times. The CDR3 DNA reads TGCGCCAGCAGCTCTGGCGGGGAACAAGAGACCCAGTACTTC. Residues: CASSSGGEQETQYF. V is TRBV5-1 and J is TRBJ2-5, with D possibly being TRBD2 (6 bases). Trimming took off 3 bases at V and 2 bases at J, with 11 bases between the two ends. Looked up from germline, CDR1 is SGHRS and CDR2 is YFSETQ. There are 14 residues in the CDR3.

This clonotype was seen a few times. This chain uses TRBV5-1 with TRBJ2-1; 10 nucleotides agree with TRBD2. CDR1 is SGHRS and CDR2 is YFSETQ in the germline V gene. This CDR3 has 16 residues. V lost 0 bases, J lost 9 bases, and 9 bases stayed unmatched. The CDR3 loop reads CASSLAVSSGSVEQFF. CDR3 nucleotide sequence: TGCGCCAGCAGCTTGGCCGTCTCTAGCGGGAGTGTTGAGCAGTTCTTC.

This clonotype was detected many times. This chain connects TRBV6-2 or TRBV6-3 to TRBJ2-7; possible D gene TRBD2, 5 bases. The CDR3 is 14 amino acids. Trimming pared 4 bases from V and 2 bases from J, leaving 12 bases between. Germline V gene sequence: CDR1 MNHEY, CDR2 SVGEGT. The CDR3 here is CASSSEVRTYEQYF. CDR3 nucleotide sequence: TGTGCCAGCAGTTCGGAGGTTAGAACCTACGAGCAGTACTTC.

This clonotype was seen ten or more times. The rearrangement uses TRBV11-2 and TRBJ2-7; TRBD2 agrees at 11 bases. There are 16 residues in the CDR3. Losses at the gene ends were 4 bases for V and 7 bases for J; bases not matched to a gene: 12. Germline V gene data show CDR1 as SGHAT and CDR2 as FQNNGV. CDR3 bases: TGTGCCAGCAGCTCCTACCGACTAGCGGGATCGAAGGAGCAGTACTTC. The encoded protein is CASSSYRLAGSKEQYF.

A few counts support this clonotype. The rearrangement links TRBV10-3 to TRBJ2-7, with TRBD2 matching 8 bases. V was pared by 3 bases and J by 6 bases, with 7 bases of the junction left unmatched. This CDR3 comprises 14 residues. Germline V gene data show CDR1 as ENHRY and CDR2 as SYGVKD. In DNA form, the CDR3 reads TGTGCCATCAGTGACAGAGCGGGAGAGTCCGAGCAGTACTTC. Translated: CAISDRAGESEQYF.

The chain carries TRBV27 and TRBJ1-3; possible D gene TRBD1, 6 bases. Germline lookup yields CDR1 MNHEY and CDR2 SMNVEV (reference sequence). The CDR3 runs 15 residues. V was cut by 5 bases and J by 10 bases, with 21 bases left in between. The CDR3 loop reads CASSPGAQVNLTIYF. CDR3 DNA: TGTGCCAGCAGTCCAGGGGCCCAAGTGAATTTGACCATATATTTT.

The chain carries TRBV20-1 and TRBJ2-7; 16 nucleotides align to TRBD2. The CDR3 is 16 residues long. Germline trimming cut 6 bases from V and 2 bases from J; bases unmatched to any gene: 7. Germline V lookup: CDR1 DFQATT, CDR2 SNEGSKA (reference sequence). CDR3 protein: CSAPGLAGGAPYEQYF. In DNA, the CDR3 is TGCAGTGCCCCGGGACTAGCGGGAGGGGCCCCCTACGAGCAGTACTTC.

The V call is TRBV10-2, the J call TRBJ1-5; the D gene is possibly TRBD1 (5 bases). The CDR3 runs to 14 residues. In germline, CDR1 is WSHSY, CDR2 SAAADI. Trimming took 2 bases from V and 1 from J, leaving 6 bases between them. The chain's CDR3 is CASSEAGSNQPQHF. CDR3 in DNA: TGCGCCAGCAGTGAGGCAGGGAGCAATCAGCCCCAGCATTTT.

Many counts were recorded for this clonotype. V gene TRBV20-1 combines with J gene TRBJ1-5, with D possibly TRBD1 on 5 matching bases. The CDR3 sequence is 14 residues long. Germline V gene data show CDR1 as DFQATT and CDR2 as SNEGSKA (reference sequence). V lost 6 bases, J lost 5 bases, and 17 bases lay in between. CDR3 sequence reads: CSARLPGRDQPQHF. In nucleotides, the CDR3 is TGCAGTGCAAGGCTGCCAGGGAGGGATCAGCCCCAGCATTTT.

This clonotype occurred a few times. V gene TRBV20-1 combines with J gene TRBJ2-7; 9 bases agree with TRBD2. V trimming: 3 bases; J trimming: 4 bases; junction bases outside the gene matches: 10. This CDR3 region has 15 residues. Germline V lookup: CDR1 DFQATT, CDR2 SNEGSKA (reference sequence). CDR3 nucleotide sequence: TGCAGTGCTAGGTCCCCTAGCGGGAATAGTTACGAGCAGTACTTC. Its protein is CSARSPSGNSYEQYF.

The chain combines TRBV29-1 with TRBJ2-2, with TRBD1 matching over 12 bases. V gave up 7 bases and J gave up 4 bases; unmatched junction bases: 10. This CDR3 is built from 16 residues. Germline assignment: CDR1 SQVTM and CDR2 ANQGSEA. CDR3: CSAAPGQGAGTGELFF. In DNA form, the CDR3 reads TGCAGCGCTGCGCCGGGACAGGGGGCCGGCACCGGGGAGCTGTTTTTT.

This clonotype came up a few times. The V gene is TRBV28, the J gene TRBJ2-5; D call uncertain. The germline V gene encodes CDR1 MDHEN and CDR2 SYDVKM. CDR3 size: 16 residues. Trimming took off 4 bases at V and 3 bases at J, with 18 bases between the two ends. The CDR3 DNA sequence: TGTGCCAGCAGTTCCCCTGCTAGAAGGGCCGAAGAGACCCAGTACTTC. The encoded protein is CASSSPARRAEETQYF.

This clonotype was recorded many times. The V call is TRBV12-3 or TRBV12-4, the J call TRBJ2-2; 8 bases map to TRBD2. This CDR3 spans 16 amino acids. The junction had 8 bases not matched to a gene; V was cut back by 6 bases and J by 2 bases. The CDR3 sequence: CASSYLAGPNTGELFF. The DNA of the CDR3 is TGTGCCAGCAGCTACCTAGCGGGCCCTAACACCGGGGAGCTGTTTTTT.

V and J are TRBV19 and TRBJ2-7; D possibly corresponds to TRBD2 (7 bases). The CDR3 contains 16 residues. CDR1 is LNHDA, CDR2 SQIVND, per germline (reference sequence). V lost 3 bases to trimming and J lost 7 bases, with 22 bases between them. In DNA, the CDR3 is TGTGCCAGTAGTATGCCCCGGGGGGCAACACCAGGGGAGCAGTACTTC. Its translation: CASSMPRGATPGEQYF.

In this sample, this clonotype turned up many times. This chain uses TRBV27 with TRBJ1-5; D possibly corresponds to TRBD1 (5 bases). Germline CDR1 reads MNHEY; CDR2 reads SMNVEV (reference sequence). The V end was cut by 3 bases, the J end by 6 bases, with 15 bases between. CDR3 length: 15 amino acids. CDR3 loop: CASSFGQGMTQPQHF. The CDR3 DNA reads TGTGCCAGCAGTTTTGGTCAGGGAATGACTCAGCCCCAGCATTTT.

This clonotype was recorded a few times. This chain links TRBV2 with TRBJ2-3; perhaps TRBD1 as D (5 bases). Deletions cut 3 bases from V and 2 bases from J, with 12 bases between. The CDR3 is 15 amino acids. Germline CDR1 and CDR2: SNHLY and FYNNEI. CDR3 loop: CASSEGPTNTDTQYF. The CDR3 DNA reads TGTGCCAGCAGTGAGGGGCCCACGAACACAGATACGCAGTATTTT.

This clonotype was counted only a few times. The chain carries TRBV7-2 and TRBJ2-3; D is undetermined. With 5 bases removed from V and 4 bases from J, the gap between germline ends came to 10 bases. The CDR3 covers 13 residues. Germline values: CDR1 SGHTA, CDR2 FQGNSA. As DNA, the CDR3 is TGTGCCAGCAGCCCGGACGTGGCAGATACGCAGTATTTT. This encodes CASSPDVADTQYF.

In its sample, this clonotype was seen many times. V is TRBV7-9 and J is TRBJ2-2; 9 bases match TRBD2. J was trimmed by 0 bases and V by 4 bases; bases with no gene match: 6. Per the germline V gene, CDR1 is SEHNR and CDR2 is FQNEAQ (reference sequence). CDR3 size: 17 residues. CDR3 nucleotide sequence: TGTGCCAGCAGCTACAAGCGGGAGGTTTCGAACACCGGGGAGCTGTTTTTT. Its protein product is CASSYKREVSNTGELFF.

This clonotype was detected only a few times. The CDR3 sequence: CASSRQGVDTQYF. CDR3 nucleotides: TGTGCCAGCAGCCGACAGGGGGTTGATACGCAGTATTTT. The genes are TRBV28 and TRBJ2-3; 9 nucleotides align to TRBD1. This CDR3 has 13 residues. Trimming cost V 6 bases and J 6 bases; bases outside gene matches: 4. Per germline, CDR1 MDHEN and CDR2 SYDVKM.

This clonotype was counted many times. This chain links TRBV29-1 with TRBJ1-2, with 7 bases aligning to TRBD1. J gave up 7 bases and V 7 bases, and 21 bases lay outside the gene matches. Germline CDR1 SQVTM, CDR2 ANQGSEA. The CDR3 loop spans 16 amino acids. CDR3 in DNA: TGCAGCGCCCTGACAGGGTTCACACCTCAAGCTGGTGGCTACACCTTC. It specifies CSALTGFTPQAGGYTF.

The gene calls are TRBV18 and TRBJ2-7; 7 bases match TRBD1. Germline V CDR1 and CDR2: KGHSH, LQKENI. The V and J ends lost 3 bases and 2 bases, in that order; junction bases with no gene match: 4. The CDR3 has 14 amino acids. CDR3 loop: CASSPTGYPYEQYF. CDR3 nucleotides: TGTGCCAGCTCACCGACAGGGTATCCCTACGAGCAGTACTTC.

The CDR3 sequence: CASSLVGTDNTEAFF. The CDR3 DNA reads TGTGCCAGCAGCTTAGTAGGGACGGATAACACTGAAGCTTTCTTT. J is TRBJ1-1 and V is TRBV7-8, with TRBD1 as a possible D gene (5 bases). Germline V gene lookup returns CDR1 SGHVS and CDR2 FQNEAQ. Trimming removed 1 base at V and 2 bases at J, with 11 bases between. The CDR3 extends over 15 amino acids.

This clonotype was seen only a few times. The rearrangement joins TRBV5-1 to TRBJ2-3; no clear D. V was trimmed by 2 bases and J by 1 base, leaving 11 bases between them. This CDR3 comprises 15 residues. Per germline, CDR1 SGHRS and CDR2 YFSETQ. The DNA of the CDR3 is TGCGCCAGCAGCTTATCGCCCCTCGGCACAGATACGCAGTATTTT. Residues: CASSLSPLGTDTQYF.

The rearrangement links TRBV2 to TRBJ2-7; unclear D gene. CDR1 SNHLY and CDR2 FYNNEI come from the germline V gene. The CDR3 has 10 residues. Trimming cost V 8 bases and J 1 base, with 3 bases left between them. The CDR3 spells CASASYEQYF. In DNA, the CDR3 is TGTGCCAGCGCATCCTACGAGCAGTACTTC.

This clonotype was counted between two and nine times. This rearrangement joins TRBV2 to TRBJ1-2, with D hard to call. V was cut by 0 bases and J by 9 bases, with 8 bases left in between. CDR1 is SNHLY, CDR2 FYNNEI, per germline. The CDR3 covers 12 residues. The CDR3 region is CASSEAAYSYTF. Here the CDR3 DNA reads TGTGCCAGCAGTGAAGCGGCGTATAGCTACACCTTC. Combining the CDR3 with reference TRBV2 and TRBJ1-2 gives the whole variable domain EPEVTQTPSHQVTQMGQEVILRCVPISNHLYFYWYRQILGQKVEFLVSFYNNEISEKSEIFDDQFSVERPDGSNFTLKIRSTKLEDSAMYFCASSEAAYSYTFGSGTRLTVV.

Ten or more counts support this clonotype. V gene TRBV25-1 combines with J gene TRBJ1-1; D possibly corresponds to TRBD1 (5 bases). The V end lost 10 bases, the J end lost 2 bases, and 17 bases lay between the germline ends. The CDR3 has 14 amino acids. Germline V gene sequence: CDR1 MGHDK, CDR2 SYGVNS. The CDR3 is CATKSWGANTEAFF. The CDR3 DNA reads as TGTGCCACCAAATCCTGGGGCGCTAACACTGAAGCTTTCTTT. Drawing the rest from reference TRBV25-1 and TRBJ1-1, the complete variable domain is EADIYQTPRYLVIGTGKKITLECSQTMGHDKMYWYQQDPGMELHLIHYSYGVNSTEKGDLSSESTVSRIRTEHFPLTLESARPSHTSQYLCATKSWGANTEAFFGQGTRLTVV.

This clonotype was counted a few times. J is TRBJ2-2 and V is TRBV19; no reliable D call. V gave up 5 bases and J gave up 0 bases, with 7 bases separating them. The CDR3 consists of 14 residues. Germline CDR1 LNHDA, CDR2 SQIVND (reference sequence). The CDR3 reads CASSWLANTGELFF. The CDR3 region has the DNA TGTGCCAGTAGTTGGCTCGCGAACACCGGGGAGCTGTTTTTT.

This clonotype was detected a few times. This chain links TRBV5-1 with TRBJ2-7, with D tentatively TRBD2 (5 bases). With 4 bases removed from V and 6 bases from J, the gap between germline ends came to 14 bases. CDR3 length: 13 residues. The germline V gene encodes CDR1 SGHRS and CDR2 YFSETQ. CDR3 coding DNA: TGCGCCAGCAGCACTGGTCGGGCGGGCGAGCAGTACTTC. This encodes CASSTGRAGEQYF.

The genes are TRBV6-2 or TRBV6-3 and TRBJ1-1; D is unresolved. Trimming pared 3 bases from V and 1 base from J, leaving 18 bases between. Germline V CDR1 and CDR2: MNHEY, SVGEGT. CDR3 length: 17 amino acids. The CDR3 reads CASSYSVLGRSNTEAFF. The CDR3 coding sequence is TGTGCCAGCAGTTATTCCGTCTTAGGACGGTCGAACACTGAAGCTTTCTTT.

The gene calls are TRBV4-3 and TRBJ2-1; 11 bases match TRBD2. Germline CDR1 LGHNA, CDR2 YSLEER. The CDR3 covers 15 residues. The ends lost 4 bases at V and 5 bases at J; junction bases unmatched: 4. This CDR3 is CASSPGTSGNNEQFF. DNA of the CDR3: TGCGCCAGCAGCCCCGGGACTAGCGGAAACAATGAGCAGTTCTTC.